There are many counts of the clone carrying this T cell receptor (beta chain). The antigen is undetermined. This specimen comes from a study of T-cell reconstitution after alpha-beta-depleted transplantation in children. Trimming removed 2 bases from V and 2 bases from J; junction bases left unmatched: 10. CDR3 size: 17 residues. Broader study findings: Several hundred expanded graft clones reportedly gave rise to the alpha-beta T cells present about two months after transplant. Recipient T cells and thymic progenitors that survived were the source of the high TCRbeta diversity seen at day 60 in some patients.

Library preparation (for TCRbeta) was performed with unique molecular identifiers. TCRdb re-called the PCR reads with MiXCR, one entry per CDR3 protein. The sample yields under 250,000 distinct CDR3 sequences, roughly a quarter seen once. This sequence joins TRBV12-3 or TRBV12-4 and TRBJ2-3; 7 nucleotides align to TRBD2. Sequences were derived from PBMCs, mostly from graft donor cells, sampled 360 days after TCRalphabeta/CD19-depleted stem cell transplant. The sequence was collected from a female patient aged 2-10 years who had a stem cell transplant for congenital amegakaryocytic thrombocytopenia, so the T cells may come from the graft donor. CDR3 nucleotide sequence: TGTGCCAGCAGTTTAAGGTCTAGCGGCTCGATCACAGATACGCAGTATTTT. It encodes CASSLRSSGSITDTQYF.